The 23 T cell receptor beta chains presented below share a single source sample, sequenced in a study of blood T cell repertoires in COVID-19. The data were produced by immunoSEQ multiplex PCR, yet TCRdb's version contains in-frame clones alone and is incomplete. The repertoire holds roughly 180,000 clones, with 84% as singletons. The sequencing sample was made of peripheral blood. These receptor sequences come from a human donor in a cohort sampled during active COVID-19.

The CDR3 DNA follows: TGTGCCAGCAGCTCGAGGGGGAAGGGATCCCACTATGGCTACACCTTC. The encoded protein is CASSSRGKGSHYGYTF. The chain has TRBV9 and TRBJ1-2; the D gene is possibly TRBD1 (6 bases). This CDR3 contains 16 residues. The germline gives CDR1 SGDLS, CDR2 YYNGEE. The V and J ends lost 4 bases and 3 bases respectively, with 19 bases between them.

V is TRBV15 and J is TRBJ2-7; D gene unclear. Germline CDR1 LNHNV, CDR2 YYDKDF (reference sequence). Deletions cut 6 bases from V and 0 bases from J, with 9 bases between. The CDR3 has 13 amino acids. The CDR3 DNA sequence: TGTGCCACCAGGGAGTTCAACTCCTACGAGCAGTACTTC. Its protein is CATREFNSYEQYF.

Concerning this clone itself: Other nucleotide sequences in the sample specify the same CDR3. This chain joins TRBV4-1 and TRBJ1-5, with 8 bases that match TRBD1. The V segment lost 1 base and the J segment 6 bases; nucleotides outside the gene matches: 5. The germline CDR1 and CDR2 sequences are MGHRA and YSYEKL. The CDR3 has 15 residues. The CDR3 coding sequence is TGCGCCAGCAGCCAAGGAGACAGGGGAGGTCAGCCCCAGCATTTT. Its translation is CASSQGDRGGQPQHF.

This clone occurred a few times. The chain carries TRBV5-1 and TRBJ2-7, with 8 bases identical to TRBD1. J was trimmed by 2 bases and V by 0 bases; bases with no gene match: 1. The CDR3 has 14 amino acids. Germline V gene sequence: CDR1 SGHRS, CDR2 YFSETQ. CDR3 residues: CASSLAQGAYEQYF. CDR3 DNA sequence: TGCGCCAGCAGCTTGGCACAGGGGGCCTACGAGCAGTACTTC.

This clone is a singleton in its sample. The chain couples TRBV3-1 (or the pseudogene TRBV3-2) to TRBJ1-3; no clear D. There are 14 residues in the CDR3. Germline V gene data show CDR1 as LGHDT and CDR2 as YNNKEL (reference sequence). Trimming pared 2 bases from V and 4 bases from J, leaving 9 bases between. The CDR3 bases are TGTGCCAGCAGCCAAACGGGAACCGGAAACACCATATATTTT. Encoded protein: CASSQTGTGNTIYF.

This rearrangement joins TRBV19 to TRBJ2-7; 9 bases align to TRBD1. V lost 7 bases and J lost 2; bases outside the gene matches: 3. The CDR3 runs to 13 residues. Germline V gene data show CDR1 as LNHDA and CDR2 as SQIVND (reference sequence). The CDR3 bases are TGTGCCAGTATGGGACAGGGTCCCTACGAGCAGTACTTC. As protein: CASMGQGPYEQYF.

The V call is TRBV28, the J call TRBJ1-1, with 7 bases fitting TRBD1. The V and J ends lost 7 bases and 1 base, in that order; junction bases with no gene match: 3. The CDR3 has 13 residues. In germline, CDR1 is MDHEN, CDR2 SYDVKM. The CDR3 region is CASMRDRNTEAFF. The CDR3 bases are TGTGCCAGCATGAGGGACAGGAACACTGAAGCTTTCTTT.

The rearrangement uses TRBV2 and TRBJ1-2; possibly TRBD1 for D (5 bases). Looked up from germline, CDR1 is SNHLY and CDR2 is FYNNEI. The CDR3 totals 14 residues. Deletions cut 5 bases from V and 4 bases from J, with 14 bases between. The CDR3, as DNA: TGTGCCAGCAGTAAAGACAGCAGGTCCTATGGCTACACCTTC. Translation: CASSKDSRSYGYTF.

This chain joins TRBV10-1 and TRBJ1-1; 7 bases agree with TRBD1. CDR1 is WNHNN and CDR2 is SYGVQD in the germline V gene (reference sequence). V trimming: 6 bases; J trimming: 3 bases; junction bases outside the gene matches: 13. This CDR3 is 16 amino acids long. The CDR3 loop is CASRDLQGIVDTEAFF. CDR3 nucleotide sequence: TGCGCCAGCAGGGACCTACAGGGGATCGTGGACACTGAAGCTTTCTTT.

V usage is TRBV9 and J usage is TRBJ1-5; D is unclear. Trimming took 5 bases from V and 0 from J, leaving 12 bases between them. The length of the CDR3 is 15 residues. Germline V gene data show CDR1 as SGDLS and CDR2 as YYNGEE. CDR3 nucleotides: TGTGCCAGCAGTTCAACCGGGTATAGCAATCAGCCCCAGCATTTT. Its translation is CASSSTGYSNQPQHF.

The rearrangement joins TRBV10-1 to TRBJ2-2; 8 positions match TRBD1. Trimming removed 8 bases from V and 1 base from J; junction bases left unmatched: 6. Per the germline V gene, CDR1 is WNHNN and CDR2 is SYGVQD (reference sequence). The CDR3 extends over 15 amino acids. The CDR3 DNA reads as TGCGCCAGCTCCCCCGGGACAGGGAACACCGGGGAGCTGTTTTTT. It yields the protein CASSPGTGNTGELFF.

V and J are TRBV11-2 and TRBJ2-7; 7 bases are a match to TRBD2. V shed 1 base, J shed 0 bases, and the junction held 15 bases outside the gene matches. CDR3 size: 19 residues. Per the germline V gene, CDR1 is SGHAT and CDR2 is FQNNGV. The CDR3 DNA reads TGTGCCAGCAGCTTAGTAAGCGGGGCGACAGCCGAATCCTCCTACGAGCAGTACTTC. The encoded protein is CASSLVSGATAESSYEQYF.

The chain uses TRBV19 and TRBJ2-2; 7 nucleotides match TRBD1. Germline V gene sequence: CDR1 LNHDA, CDR2 SQIVND (reference sequence). This CDR3 region has 17 residues. The trim removed 5 bases at V and 8 bases at J, leaving 17 bases unmatched. Here the CDR3 DNA reads TGTGCCAGTAGTCCGGGGACAGATCACCGCGGAGCGGGGGAGCTGTTTTTT. Translated: CASSPGTDHRGAGELFF.

The chain carries TRBV15 and TRBJ2-7, with 8 bases matching TRBD1. Germline V gene lookup returns CDR1 LNHNV and CDR2 YYDKDF (reference sequence). This CDR3 is 16 amino acids long. Trimming took 4 bases from V and 2 from J; bases not matched to a gene: 10. The CDR3 sequence: CATSIPTGEHPYEQYF. In DNA form, the CDR3 reads TGTGCCACCAGCATCCCGACAGGGGAGCACCCCTACGAGCAGTACTTC.

The CDR3 nucleotides are TGTGCCAGCAGGGGGTTGAGGGCTTGGGACACTGAAGCTTTCTTT. Translating it yields CASRGLRAWDTEAFF. The gene calls are TRBV6-5 and TRBJ1-1; no reliable D call. The germline gives CDR1 MNHEY, CDR2 SVGAGI. There are 15 residues in the CDR3. V dropped 6 bases and J dropped 3 bases, with 17 bases sitting between them.

The chain links TRBV4-2 to TRBJ1-2, with D possibly TRBD1 on 6 matching bases. The CDR3 runs to 12 residues. Trimming cost V 5 bases and J 10 bases, with 14 bases left between them. CDR1 and CDR2 from the germline V gene are LGHNA and YNFKEQ. In nucleotides, the CDR3 is TGTGCCAGCAGCAAACAACAGGGCAACTACACCTTC. This encodes CASSKQQGNYTF.

The chain links TRBV9 to TRBJ1-1; D is unresolved. The CDR3 runs to 13 residues. The V gene lost 7 bases and the J gene lost 0 bases, with 10 bases spanning the gap. CDR1 is SGDLS and CDR2 is YYNGEE in the germline V gene. CDR3 coding DNA: TGTGCCAGCGGCAGGCTACTGAACACTGAAGCTTTCTTT. As protein: CASGRLLNTEAFF.

CDR3 in amino acids: CASSPNRGSGNTIYF. For the CDR3, the DNA is TGTGCCAGCAGCCCCAACAGGGGATCAGGAAACACCATATATTTT. The chain couples TRBV11-1 to TRBJ1-3; the match to TRBD1 covers 7 bases. Trimming at V came to 5 bases and at J to 4 bases, leaving 8 bases not matched to a gene. Looked up from germline, CDR1 is SGHAT and CDR2 is FQDESV (reference sequence). This CDR3 has 15 residues.

This clone was counted a single time. The chain recombines TRBV3-1 (or the pseudogene TRBV3-2) with TRBJ2-3, with 7 bases that match TRBD2. V lost 3 bases to trimming and J lost 8 bases; unmatched junction nucleotides: 5. CDR3 length: 13 residues. In germline, CDR1 is LGHDT, CDR2 YNNKEL (reference sequence). The CDR3 is CASSHTSEGTQYF. The CDR3 DNA reads as TGTGCCAGCAGCCATACTAGCGAAGGTACGCAGTATTTT.

The rearrangement uses TRBV30 and TRBJ1-2, with D maybe TRBD1 (6 bases). The length of the CDR3 is 15 residues. The V end lost 3 bases, the J end lost 4 bases, and 18 bases lay between the germline ends. CDR1 and CDR2 (germline): GTSNPN, SVGIG (reference sequence). The DNA for the CDR3 is TGTGCCTGGAGAATCGGACGCCGAGGGGGCTATGGCTACACCTTC. Protein: CAWRIGRRGGYGYTF.

Remarks on this clone: Likely a read error: the CDR3 ends without its conserved phenylalanine or tryptophan. The DNA is omitted, as the CDR3 cannot be located on it reliably, and the CDR3 follows TCRdb's listing. The chain uses TRBV14 and TRBJ2-7; TRBD2, the D gene given by the table, was not confirmed from the DNA. Germline lookup yields CDR1 SGHDN and CDR2 FVKESK. The CDR3 extends over 10 residues, inclusive of both ends. The CDR3 sequence: CASSQVIYSR.

The gene calls are TRBV5-1 and TRBJ2-1; 10 positions agree with TRBD2. V gave up 4 bases and J gave up 7 bases; unmatched junction bases: 14. Germline loops: CDR1 SGHRS, CDR2 YFSETQ. The length of the CDR3 is 17 residues. The CDR3 sequence is CASSPSGERGGINEQFF. The CDR3, as DNA: TGCGCCAGCAGCCCCTCAGGGGAGCGGGGGGGGATAAATGAGCAGTTCTTC.

The CDR3 DNA is TGTGCCACCAGCAGAGATTACAGTGTAAATCAGCCCCAGCATTTT. Translating gives CATSRDYSVNQPQHF. V is TRBV15 and J is TRBJ1-5; D remains unclear. Trimming removed 0 bases at V and 4 bases at J, with 10 bases between. CDR1 and CDR2 (germline): LNHNV, YYDKDF (reference sequence). This CDR3 is built from 15 residues. The whole variable domain, filled in from reference TRBV15 and TRBJ1-5, reads DAMVIQNPRYQVTQFGKPVTLSCSQTLNHNVMYWYQQKSSQAPKLLFHYYDKDFNNEADTPDNFQSRRPNTSFCFLDIRSPGLGDTAMYLCATSRDYSVNQPQHFGDGTRLSIL.